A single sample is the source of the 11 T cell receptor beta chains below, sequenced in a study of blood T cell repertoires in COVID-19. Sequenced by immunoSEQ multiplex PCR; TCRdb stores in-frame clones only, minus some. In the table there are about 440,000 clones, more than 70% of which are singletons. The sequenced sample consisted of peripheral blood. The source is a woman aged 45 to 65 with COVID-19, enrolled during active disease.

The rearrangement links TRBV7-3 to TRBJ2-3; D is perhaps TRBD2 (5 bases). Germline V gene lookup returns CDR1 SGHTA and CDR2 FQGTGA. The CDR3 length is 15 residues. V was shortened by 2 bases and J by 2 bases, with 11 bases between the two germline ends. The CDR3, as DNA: TGTGCCAGCAGCTTAGCGGGTCAGCACACAGATACGCAGTATTTT. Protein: CASSLAGQHTDTQYF.

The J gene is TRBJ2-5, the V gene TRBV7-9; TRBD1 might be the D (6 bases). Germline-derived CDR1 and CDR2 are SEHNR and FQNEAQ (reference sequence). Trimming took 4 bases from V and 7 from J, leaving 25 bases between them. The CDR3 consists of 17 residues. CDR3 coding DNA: TGTGCCAGCAGCTCCGGACAGACAGGTCTAGGCTTAGGGACCCAGTACTTC. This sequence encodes CASSSGQTGLGLGTQYF.

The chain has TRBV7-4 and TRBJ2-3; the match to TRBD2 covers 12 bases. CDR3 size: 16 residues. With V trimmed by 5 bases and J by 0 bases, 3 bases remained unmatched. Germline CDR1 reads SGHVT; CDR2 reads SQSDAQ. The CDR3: CASSGTSGLSTDTQYF. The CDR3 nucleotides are TGTGCCAGCAGCGGGACTAGCGGGTTGAGCACAGATACGCAGTATTTT.

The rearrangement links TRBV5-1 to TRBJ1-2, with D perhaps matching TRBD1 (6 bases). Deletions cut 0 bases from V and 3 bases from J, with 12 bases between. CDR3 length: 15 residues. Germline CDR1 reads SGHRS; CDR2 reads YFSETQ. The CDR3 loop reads CASSLAWAGDYGYTF. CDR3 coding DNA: TGCGCCAGCAGCTTGGCCTGGGCAGGGGACTATGGCTACACCTTC.

In nucleotides, the CDR3 is TGTGCCAGCAGCCCTCCGGACAGCGTAAGGGGAAGTACTGAAGCTTTCTTT. Residues: CASSPPDSVRGSTEAFF. V gene TRBV6-2 or TRBV6-3 combines with J gene TRBJ1-1; TRBD1 might be the D (6 bases). Per the germline V gene, CDR1 is MNHEY and CDR2 is SVGEGT. V dropped 6 bases and J dropped 5 bases, with 25 bases sitting between them. This CDR3 is built from 17 residues.

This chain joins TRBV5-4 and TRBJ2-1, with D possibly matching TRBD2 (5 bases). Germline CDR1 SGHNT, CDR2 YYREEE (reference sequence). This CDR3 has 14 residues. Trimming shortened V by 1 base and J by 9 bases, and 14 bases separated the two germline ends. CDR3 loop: CASSLFMTGSEQFF. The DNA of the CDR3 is TGTGCCAGCAGCTTGTTCATGACGGGGAGTGAGCAGTTCTTC.

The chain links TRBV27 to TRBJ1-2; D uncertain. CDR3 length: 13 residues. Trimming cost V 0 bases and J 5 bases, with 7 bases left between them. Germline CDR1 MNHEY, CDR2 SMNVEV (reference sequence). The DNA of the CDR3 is TGTGCCAGCAGTTTATCTGCAGCGTATGGCTACACCTTC. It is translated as CASSLSAAYGYTF.

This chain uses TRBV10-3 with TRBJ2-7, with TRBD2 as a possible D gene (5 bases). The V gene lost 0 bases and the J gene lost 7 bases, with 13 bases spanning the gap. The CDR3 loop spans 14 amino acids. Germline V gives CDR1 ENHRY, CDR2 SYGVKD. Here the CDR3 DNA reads TGTGCCATCAGTGAGTCCCAGTCCCCGGGGGAGCAGTACTTC. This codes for CAISESQSPGEQYF.

The CDR3 DNA is TGTGCCAGCAGTTACCAGGGGTCCCCCCTCCACTTT. Its protein product is CASSYQGSPLHF. The gene calls are TRBV6-5 and TRBJ1-6, with D perhaps TRBD1 (6 bases). The CDR3 is 12 amino acids. V was trimmed by 2 bases and J by 13 bases, leaving 9 bases between them. The V gene's germline CDR1 is MNHEY and CDR2 SVGAGI.

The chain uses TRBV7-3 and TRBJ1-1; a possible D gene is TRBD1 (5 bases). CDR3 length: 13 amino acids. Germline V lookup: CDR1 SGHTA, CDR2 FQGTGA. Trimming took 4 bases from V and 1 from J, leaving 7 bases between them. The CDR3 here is CASSSGQNTEAFF. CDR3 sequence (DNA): TGTGCCAGCAGCTCTGGACAGAACACTGAAGCTTTCTTT. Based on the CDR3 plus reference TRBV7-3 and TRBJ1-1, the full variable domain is GAGVSQTPSNKVTEKGKYVELRCDPISGHTALYWYRQSLGQGPEFLIYFQGTGAADDSGLPNDRFFAVRPEGSVSTLKIQRTERGDSAVYLCASSSGQNTEAFFGQGTRLTVV.

The CDR3 DNA sequence: TGTGCCAGCAGCTTCGGTACCGGGACAGGGATTTATGGCTACACCTTC. Translated: CASSFGTGTGIYGYTF. The V call is TRBV13, the J call TRBJ1-2; 9 nucleotides line up with TRBD1. Germline CDR1 and CDR2: PRHDT and FYEKMQ (reference sequence). The V segment lost 3 bases and the J segment 5 bases; nucleotides outside the gene matches: 10. This CDR3 has 16 residues.